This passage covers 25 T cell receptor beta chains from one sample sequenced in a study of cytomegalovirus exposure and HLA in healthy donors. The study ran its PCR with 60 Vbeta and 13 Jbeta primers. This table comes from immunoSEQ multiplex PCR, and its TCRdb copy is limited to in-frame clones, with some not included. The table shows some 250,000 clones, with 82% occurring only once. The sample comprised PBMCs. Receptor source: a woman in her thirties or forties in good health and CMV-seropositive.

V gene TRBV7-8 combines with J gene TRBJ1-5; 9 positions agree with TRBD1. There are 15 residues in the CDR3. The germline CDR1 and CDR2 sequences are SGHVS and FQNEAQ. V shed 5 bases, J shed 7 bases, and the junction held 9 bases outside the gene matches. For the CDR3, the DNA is TGTGCCAGCAGCCTAACAGGGGGCGCGGGGCAGCCCCAGCATTTT. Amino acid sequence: CASSLTGGAGQPQHF.

Here the CDR3 DNA reads TGTGCCAGCAGGGACTTACAGGGGAACACCGGGGAGCTGTTTTTT. It encodes CASRDLQGNTGELFF. This chain connects TRBV7-9 to TRBJ2-2; possibly TRBD1 for D (6 bases). Germline values: CDR1 SEHNR, CDR2 FQNEAQ (reference sequence). The CDR3 contains 15 residues. The V gene lost 6 bases and the J gene lost 1 base, with 12 bases spanning the gap.

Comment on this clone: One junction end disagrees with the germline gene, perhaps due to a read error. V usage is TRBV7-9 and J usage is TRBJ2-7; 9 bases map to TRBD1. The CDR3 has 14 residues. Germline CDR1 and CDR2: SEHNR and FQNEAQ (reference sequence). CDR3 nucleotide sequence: TGTTCCAGCAGTTTAGACAGGGGGATCCGCGAGCAGTACTTC. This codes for CSSSLDRGIREQYF.

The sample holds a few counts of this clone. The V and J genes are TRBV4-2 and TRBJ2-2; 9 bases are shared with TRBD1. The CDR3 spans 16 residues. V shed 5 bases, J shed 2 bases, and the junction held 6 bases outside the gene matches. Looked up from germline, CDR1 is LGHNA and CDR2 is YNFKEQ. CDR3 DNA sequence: TGTGCCAGCAGCTACGGACAGGGGATTAACACCGGGGAGCTGTTTTTT. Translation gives CASSYGQGINTGELFF.

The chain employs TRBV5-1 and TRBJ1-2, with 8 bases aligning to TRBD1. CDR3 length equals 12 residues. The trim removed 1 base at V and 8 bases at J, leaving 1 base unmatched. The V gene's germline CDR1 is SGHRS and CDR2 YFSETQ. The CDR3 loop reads CASSLSGGGYTF. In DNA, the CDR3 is TGCGCCAGCAGCTTGTCAGGGGGCGGCTACACCTTC.

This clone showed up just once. In nucleotides, the CDR3 is TGTGCCAGCAGTTCAGGACAGGTGGTTGGCTACACCTTC. Amino acid sequence: CASSSGQVVGYTF. The chain employs TRBV28 and TRBJ1-2, with 7 bases fitting TRBD1. V trimming: 4 bases; J trimming: 7 bases; junction bases outside the gene matches: 6. Germline V gene sequence: CDR1 MDHEN, CDR2 SYDVKM. CDR3 length equals 13 residues.

CDR3 bases: TGTGCCAGCAGCTCCCGGACAGGGGGCACCGGGGAGCTGTTTTTT. It codes for CASSSRTGGTGELFF. V and J are TRBV5-4 and TRBJ2-2, with TRBD1 matching 10 bases. The germline gives CDR1 SGHNT, CDR2 YYREEE (reference sequence). V gave up 3 bases and J gave up 4 bases; unmatched junction bases: 3. This CDR3 is built from 15 residues.

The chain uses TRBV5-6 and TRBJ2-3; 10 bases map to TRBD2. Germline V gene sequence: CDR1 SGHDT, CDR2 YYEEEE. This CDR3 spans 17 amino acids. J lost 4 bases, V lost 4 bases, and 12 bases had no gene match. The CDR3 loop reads CASSRTTSGVTADTQYF. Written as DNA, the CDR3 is TGTGCCAGCAGCCGAACTACTAGCGGGGTTACCGCAGATACGCAGTATTTT.

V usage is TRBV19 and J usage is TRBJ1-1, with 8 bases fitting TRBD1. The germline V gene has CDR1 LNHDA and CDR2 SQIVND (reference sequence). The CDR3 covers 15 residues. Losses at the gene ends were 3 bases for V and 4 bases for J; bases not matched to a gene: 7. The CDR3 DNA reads TGTGCCAGTAGTATCTGGGAGCAGGGGGCCACTGAAGCTTTCTTT. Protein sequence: CASSIWEQGATEAFF.

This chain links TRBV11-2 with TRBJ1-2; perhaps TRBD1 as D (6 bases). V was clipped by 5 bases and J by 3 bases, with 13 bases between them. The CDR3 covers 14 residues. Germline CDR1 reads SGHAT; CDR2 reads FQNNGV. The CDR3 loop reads CASSANTGHYGYTF. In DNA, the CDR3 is TGTGCCAGCAGCGCCAATACAGGGCACTATGGCTACACCTTC.

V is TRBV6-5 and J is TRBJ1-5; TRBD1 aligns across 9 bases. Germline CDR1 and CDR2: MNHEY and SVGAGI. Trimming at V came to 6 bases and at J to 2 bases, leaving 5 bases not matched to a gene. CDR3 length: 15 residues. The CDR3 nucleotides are TGTGCCAGCAGACCACAGGGGGCAGGCAATCAGCCCCAGCATTTT. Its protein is CASRPQGAGNQPQHF.

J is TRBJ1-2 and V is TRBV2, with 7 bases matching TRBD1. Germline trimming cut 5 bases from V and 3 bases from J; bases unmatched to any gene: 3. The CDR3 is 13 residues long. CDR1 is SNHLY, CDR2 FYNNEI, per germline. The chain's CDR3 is CASSRDRDYGYTF. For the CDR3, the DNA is TGTGCCAGCAGTCGGGACAGAGACTATGGCTACACCTTC.

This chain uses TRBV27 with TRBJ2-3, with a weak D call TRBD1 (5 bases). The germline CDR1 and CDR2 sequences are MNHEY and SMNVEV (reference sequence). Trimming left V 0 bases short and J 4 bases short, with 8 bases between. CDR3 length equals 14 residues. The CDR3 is CASSLSWGADTQYF. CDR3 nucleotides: TGTGCCAGCAGTTTATCCTGGGGCGCAGATACGCAGTATTTT.

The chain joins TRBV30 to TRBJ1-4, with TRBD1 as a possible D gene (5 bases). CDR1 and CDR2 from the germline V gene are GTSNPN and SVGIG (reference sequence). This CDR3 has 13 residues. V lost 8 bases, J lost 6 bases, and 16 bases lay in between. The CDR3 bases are TGTGCCGGGGCTAGGGGCGCACATGAAAAACTGTTTTTT. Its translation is CAGARGAHEKLFF.

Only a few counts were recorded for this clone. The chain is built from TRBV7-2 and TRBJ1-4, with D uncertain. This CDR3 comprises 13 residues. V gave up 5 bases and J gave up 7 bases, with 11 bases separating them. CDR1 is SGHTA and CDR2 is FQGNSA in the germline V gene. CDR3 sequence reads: CASSVQSSEKLFF. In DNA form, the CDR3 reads TGTGCCAGCAGCGTGCAGTCTTCTGAAAAACTGTTTTTT.

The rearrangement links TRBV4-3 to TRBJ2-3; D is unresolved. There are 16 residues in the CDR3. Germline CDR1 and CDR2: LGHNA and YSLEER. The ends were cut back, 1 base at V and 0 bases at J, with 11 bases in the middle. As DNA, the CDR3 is TGCGCCAGCAGCCAAGCAAAGCTGTTAAGCACAGATACGCAGTATTTT. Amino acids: CASSQAKLLSTDTQYF.

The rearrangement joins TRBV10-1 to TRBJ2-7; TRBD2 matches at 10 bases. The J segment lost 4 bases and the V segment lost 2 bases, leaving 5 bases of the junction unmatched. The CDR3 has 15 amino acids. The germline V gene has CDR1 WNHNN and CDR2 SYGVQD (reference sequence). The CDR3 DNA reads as TGCGCCAGCAGTGAGAGGAAGCGGGGGGGGTACGAGCAGTACTTC. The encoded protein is CASSERKRGGYEQYF.

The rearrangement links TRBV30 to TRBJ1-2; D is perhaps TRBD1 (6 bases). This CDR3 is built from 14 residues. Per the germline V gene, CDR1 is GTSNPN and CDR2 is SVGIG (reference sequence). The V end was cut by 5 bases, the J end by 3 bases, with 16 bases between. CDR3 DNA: TGTGCCTGGTCTCGGGGGGAGGGGGACTATGGCTACACCTTC. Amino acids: CAWSRGEGDYGYTF.

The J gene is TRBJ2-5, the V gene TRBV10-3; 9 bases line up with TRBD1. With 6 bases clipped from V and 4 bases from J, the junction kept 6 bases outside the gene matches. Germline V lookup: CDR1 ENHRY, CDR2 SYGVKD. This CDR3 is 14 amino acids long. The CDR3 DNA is TGTGCCATCAGGGCGGACAGGGGATCAGAGACCCAGTACTTC. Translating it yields CAIRADRGSETQYF.

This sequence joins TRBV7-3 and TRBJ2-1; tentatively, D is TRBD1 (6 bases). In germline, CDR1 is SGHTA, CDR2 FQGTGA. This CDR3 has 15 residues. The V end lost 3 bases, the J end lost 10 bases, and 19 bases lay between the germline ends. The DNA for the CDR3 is TGTGCCAGCAGCTTCAGGGGCCCAACAGGGAACGAGCAGTTCTTC. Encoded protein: CASSFRGPTGNEQFF. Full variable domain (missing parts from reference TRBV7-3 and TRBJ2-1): GAGVSQTPSNKVTEKGKYVELRCDPISGHTALYWYRQSLGQGPEFLIYFQGTGAADDSGLPNDRFFAVRPEGSVSTLKIQRTERGDSAVYLCASSFRGPTGNEQFFGPGTRLTVL.

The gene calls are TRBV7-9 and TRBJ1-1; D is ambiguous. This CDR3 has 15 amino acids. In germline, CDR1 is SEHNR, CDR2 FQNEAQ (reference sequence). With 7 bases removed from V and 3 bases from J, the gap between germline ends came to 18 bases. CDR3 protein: CASTQAAASDTEAFF. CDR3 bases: TGTGCCAGCACCCAAGCGGCAGCCAGCGACACTGAAGCTTTCTTT.

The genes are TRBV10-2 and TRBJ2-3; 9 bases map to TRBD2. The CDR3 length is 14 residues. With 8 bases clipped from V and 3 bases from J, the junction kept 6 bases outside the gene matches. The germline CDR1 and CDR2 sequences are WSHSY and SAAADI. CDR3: CASGSGSMTDTQYF. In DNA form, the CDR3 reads TGCGCCAGCGGTAGCGGGAGCATGACAGATACGCAGTATTTT.

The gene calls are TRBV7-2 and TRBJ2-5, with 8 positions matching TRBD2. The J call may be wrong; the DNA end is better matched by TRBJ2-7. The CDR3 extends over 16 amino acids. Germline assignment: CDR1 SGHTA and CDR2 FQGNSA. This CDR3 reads CASSATGGAGAYEQYF. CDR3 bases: TGTGCCAGCAGCGCGACCGGGGGGGCCGGGGCCTACGAGCAGTACTTC.

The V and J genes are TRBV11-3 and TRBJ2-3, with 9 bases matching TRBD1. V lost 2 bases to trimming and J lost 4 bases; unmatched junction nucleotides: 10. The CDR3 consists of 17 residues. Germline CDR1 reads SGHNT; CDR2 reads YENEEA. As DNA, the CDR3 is TGTGCCAGCAGCTTACGCCTCGGGACAGGGATACCAGATACGCAGTATTTT. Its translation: CASSLRLGTGIPDTQYF. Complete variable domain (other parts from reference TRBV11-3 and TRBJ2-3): EAGVVQSPRYKIIEKKQPVAFWCNPISGHNTLYWYLQNLGQGPELLIRYENEEAVDDSQLPKDRFSAERLKGVDSTLKIQPAELGDSAVYLCASSLRLGTGIPDTQYFGPGTRLTVL.

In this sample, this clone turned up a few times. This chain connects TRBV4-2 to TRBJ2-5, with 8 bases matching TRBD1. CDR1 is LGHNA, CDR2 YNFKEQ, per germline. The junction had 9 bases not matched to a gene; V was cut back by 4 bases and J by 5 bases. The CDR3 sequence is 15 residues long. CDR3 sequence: CASSPPTGGEETQYF. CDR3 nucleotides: TGTGCCAGCAGCCCCCCAACAGGGGGAGAGGAGACCCAGTACTTC.